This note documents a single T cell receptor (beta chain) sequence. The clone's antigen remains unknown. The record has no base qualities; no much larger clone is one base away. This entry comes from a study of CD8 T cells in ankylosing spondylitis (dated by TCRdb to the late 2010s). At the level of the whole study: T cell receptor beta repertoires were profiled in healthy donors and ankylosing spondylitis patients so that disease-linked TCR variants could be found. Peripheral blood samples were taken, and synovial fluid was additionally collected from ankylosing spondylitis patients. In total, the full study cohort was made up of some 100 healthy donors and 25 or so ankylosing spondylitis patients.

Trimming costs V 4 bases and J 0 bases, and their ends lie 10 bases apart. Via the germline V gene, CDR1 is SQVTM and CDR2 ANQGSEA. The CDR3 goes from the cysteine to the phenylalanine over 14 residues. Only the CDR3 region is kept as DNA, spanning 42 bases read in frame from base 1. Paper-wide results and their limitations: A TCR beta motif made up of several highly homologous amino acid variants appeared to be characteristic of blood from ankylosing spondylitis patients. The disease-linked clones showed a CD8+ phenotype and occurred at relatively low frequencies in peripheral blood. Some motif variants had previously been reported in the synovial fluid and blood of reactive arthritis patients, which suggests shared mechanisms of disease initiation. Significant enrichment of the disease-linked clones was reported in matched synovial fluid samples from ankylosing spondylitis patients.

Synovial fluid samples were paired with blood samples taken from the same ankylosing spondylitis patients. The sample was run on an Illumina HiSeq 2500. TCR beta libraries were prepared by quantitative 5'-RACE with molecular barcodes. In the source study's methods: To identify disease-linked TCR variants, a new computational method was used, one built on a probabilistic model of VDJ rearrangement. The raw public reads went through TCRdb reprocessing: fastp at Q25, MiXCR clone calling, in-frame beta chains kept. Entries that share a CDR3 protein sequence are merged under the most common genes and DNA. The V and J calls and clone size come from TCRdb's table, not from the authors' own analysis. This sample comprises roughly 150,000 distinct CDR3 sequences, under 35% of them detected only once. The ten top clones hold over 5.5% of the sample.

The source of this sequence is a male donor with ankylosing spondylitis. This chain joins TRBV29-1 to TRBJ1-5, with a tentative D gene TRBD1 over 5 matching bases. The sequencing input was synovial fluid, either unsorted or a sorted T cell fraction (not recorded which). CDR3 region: CSVGGGNSNQPQHF. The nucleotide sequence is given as TGCAGCGTTGGGGGCGGCAATAGCAATCAGCCCCAGCATTTT.